This TCR beta chain was identified during a study of tumor-infiltrating lymphocytes in oesophageal squamous cell carcinoma. Trimming removed 1 base from V and 0 bases from J, with 6 bases in between. This CDR3 spans 14 amino acids. Germline V gene sequence: CDR1 SGHVS, CDR2 FQNEAQ. TCRdb ran MiXCR on the PCR reads and lists one entry per CDR3 protein. The sample comprises roughly 17,000 distinct CDR3 sequences, 45% to 50% of which are singletons, and roughly a quarter rests with the top ten. There are a few counts of this clonotype. This sequence joins TRBV7-8 and TRBJ1-2, with a weak D call TRBD1 (5 bases). The material sequenced was esophageal tumor tissue. This clonotype originated in a male donor with esophageal squamous cell carcinoma. CDR3 DNA: TGTGCCAGCAGCTTAGGGGGGACTAACTATGGCTACACCTTC. Its translation is CASSLGGTNYGYTF.